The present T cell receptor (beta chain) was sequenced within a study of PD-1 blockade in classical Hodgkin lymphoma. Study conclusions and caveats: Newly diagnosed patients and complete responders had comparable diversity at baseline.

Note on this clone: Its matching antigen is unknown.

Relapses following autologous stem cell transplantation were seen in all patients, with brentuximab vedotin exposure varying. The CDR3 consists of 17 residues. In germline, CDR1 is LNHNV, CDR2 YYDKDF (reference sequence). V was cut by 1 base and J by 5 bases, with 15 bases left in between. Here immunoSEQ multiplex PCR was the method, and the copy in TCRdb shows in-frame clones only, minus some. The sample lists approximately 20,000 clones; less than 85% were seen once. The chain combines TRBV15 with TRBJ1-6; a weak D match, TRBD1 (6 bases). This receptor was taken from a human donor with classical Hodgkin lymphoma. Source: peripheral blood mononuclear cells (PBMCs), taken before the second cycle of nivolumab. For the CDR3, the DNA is TGTGCCACCAGCAGAGCACCTTTAGGACAGAATAATTCACCCCTCCACTTT. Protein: CATSRAPLGQNNSPLHF.